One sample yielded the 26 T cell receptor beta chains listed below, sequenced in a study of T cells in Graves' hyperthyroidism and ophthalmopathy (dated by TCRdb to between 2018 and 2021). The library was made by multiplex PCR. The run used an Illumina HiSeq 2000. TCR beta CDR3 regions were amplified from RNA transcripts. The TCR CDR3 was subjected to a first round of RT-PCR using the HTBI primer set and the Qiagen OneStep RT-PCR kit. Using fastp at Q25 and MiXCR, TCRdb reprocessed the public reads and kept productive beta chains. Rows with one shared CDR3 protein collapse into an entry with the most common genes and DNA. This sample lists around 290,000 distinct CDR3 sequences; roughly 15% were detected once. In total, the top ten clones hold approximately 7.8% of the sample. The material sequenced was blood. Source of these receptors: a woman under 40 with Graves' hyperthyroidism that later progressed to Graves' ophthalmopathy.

Here the CDR3 reads CASSLTSGIRSYEQYF. The CDR3 coding sequence is TGTGCCAGCAGCTTGACTAGCGGGATCCGGTCCTACGAGCAGTACTTC. The gene calls are TRBV7-2 and TRBJ2-7, with 11 bases fitting TRBD2. This CDR3 has 16 residues. Germline V lookup: CDR1 SGHTA, CDR2 FQGNSA. Trimming took 3 bases from V and 1 from J; bases not matched to a gene: 5.

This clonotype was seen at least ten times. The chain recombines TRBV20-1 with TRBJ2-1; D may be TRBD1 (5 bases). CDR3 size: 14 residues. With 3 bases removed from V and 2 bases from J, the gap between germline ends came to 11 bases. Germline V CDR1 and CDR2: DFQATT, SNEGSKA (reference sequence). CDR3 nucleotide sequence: TGCAGTGCTAGGAGACAGCGAACCTACAATGAGCAGTTCTTC. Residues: CSARRQRTYNEQFF.

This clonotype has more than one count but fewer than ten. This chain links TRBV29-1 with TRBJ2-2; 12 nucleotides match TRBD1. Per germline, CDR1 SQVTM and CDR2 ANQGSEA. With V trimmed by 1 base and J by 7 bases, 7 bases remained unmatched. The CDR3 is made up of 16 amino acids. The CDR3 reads CSVEAAGTGGNGELFF. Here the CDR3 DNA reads TGCAGCGTTGAAGCTGCTGGGACAGGGGGCAACGGGGAGCTGTTTTTT.

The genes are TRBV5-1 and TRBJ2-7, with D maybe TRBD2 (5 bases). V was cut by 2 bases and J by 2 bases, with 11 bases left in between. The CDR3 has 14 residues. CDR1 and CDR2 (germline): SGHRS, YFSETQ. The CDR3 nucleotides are TGCGCCAGCAGCTTCCCGGGGTTACCCTACGAGCAGTACTTC. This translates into CASSFPGLPYEQYF.

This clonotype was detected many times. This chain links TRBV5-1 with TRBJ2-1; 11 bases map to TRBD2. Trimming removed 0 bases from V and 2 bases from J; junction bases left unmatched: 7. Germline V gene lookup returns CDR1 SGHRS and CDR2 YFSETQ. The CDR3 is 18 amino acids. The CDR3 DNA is TGCGCCAGCAGCTTGGGTGCTAGCGGGAGGCCCACCTACAATGAGCAGTTCTTC. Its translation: CASSLGASGRPTYNEQFF.

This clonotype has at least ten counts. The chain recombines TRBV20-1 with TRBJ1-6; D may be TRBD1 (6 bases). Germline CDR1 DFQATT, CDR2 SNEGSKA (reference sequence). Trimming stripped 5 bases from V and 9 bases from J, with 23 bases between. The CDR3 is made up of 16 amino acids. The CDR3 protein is CSARSISTGRGSPLHF. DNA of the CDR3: TGCAGTGCTCGTTCGATAAGTACAGGGAGGGGTTCACCCCTCCACTTT.

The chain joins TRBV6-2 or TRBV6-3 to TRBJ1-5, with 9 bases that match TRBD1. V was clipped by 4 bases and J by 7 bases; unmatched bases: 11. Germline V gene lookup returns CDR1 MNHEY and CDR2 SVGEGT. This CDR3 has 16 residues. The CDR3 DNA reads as TGTGCCAGCAGTTTCCCTAGGACAGGGGATGAGCAGCCCCAGCATTTT. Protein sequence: CASSFPRTGDEQPQHF.

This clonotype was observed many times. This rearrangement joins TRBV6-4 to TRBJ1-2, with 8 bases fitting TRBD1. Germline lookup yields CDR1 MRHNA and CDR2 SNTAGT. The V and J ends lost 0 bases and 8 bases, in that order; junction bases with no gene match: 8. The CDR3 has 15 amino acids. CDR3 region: CASSDSAGTGGGYTF. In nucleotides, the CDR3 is TGTGCCAGCAGTGACTCGGCCGGGACAGGTGGAGGCTACACCTTC.

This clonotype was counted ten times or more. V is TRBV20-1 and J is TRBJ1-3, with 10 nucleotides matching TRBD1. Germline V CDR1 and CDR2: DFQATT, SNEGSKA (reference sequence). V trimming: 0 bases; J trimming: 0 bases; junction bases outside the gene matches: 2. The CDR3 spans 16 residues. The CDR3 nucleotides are TGCAGTGCTAGAGACGGGACAGGGGACTCTGGAAACACCATATATTTT. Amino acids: CSARDGTGDSGNTIYF.

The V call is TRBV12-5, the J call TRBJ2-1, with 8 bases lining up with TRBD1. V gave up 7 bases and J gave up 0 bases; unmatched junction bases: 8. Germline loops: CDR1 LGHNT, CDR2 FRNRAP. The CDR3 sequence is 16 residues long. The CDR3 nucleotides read TGTGCTAGTGCGAAGCAGGGGGCAGGCTCCTACAATGAGCAGTTCTTC. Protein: CASAKQGAGSYNEQFF.

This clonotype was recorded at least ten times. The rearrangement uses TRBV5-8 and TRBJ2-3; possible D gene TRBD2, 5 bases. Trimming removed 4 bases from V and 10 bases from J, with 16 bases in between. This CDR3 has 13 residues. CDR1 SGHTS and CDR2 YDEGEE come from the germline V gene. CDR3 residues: CASSLPNGNAQYF. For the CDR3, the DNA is TGTGCCAGCAGCCTCCCAAACGGGAATGCGCAGTATTTT.

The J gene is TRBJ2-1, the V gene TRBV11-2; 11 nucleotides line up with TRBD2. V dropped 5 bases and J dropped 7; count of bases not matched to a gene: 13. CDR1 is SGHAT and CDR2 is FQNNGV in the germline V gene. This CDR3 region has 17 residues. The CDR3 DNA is TGTGCCAGCAGCCACTTGGGGGTCCTAGCGGGGGGTAATGAGCAGTTCTTC. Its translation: CASSHLGVLAGGNEQFF. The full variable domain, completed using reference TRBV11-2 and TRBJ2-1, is EAGVAQSPRYKIIEKRQSVAFWCNPISGHATLYWYQQILGQGPKLLIQFQNNGVVDDSQLPKDRFSAERLKGVDSTLKIQPAKLEDSAVYLCASSHLGVLAGGNEQFFGPGTRLTVL.

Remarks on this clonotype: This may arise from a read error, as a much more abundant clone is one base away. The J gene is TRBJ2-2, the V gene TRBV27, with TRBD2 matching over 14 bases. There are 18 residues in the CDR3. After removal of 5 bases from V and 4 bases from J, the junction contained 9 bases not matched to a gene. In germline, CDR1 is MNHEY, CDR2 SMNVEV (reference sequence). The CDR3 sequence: CASSDPGTSGSGTGELFF. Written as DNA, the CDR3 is TGTGCCAGCAGTGATCCCGGGACTAGCGGGAGTGGCACCGGGGAGCTGTTTTTT.

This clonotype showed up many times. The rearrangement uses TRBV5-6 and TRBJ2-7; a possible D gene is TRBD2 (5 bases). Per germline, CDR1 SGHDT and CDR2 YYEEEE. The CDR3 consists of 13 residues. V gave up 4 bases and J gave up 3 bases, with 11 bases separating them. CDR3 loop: CASSPPSGYEQYF. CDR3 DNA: TGTGCCAGCAGCCCCCCCAGCGGCTACGAGCAGTACTTC. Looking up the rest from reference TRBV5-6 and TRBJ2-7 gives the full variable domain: DAGVTQSPTHLIKTRGQQVTLRCSPKSGHDTVSWYQQALGQGPQFIFQYYEEEERQRGNFPDRFSGHQFPNYSSELNVNALLLGDSALYLCASSPPSGYEQYFGPGTRLTVT.

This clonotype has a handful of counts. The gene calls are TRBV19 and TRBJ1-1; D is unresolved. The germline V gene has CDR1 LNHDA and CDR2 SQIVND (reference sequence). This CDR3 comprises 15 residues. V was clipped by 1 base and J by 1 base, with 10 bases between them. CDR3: CASSIGSWGNTEAFF. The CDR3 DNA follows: TGTGCCAGTAGTATAGGATCCTGGGGGAACACTGAAGCTTTCTTT.

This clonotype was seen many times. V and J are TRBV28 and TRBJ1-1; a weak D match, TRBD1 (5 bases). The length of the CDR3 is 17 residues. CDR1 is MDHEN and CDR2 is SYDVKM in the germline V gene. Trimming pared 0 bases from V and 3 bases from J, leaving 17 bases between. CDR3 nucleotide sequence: TGTGCCAGCAGTTTATGGGGACTGGGGAGAGGGGACACTGAAGCTTTCTTT. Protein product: CASSLWGLGRGDTEAFF.

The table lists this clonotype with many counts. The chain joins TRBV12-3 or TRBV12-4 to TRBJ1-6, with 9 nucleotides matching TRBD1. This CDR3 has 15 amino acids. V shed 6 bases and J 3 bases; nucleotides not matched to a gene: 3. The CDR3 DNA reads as TGTGCCAGCAGGGGGACAGGGAACTATAATTCACCCCTCCACTTT. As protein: CASRGTGNYNSPLHF.

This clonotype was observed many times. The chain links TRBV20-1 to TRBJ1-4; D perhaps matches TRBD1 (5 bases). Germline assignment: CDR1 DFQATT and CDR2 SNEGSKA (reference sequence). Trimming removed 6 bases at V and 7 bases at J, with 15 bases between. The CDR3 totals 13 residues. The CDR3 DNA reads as TGCAGTGCCAGATCCGGGGGTGTTGAAAAACTGTTTTTT. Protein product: CSARSGGVEKLFF.

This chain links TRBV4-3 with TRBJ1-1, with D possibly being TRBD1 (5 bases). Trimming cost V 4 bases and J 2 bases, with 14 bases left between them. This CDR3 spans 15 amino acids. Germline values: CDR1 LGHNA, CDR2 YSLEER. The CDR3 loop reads CASSLGRDYNTEAFF. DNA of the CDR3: TGCGCCAGCAGCCTCGGCAGGGACTATAACACTGAAGCTTTCTTT.

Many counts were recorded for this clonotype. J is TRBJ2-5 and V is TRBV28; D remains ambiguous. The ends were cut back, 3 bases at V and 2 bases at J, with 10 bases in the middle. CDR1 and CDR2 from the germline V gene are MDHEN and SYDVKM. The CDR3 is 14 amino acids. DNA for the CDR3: TGTGCCAGCAGTTTGGCCGGAGCTCAAGAGACCCAGTACTTC. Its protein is CASSLAGAQETQYF.

CDR3 sequence: CSARSEVNSGNTIYF. Here the CDR3 DNA reads TGCAGTGCTAGGTCGGAGGTGAACTCTGGAAACACCATATATTTT. The rearrangement joins TRBV20-1 to TRBJ1-3; D is unresolved. Germline values: CDR1 DFQATT, CDR2 SNEGSKA (reference sequence). Trimming stripped 3 bases from V and 0 bases from J, with 12 bases between. The CDR3 is 15 amino acids.

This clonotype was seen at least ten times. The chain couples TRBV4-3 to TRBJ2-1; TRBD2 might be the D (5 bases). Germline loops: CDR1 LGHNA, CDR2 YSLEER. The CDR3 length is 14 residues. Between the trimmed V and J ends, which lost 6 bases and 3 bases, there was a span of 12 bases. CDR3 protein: CASRASLNYNEQFF. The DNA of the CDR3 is TGCGCCAGCAGGGCTAGCCTGAACTACAATGAGCAGTTCTTC.

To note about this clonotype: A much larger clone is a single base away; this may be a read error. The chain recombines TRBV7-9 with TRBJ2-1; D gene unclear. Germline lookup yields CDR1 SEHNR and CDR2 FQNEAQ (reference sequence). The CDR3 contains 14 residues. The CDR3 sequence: CASSLRNTANEQLF. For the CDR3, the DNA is TGTGCCAGCAGCCTACGGAATACCGCCAATGAGCAGCTCTTC.

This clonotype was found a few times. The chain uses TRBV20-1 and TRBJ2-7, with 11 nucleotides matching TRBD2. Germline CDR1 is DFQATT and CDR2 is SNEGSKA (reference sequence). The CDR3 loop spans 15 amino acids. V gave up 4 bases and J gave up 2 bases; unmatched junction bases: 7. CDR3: CSAKLSGLAAYEQYF. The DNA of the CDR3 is TGCAGTGCTAAACTATCGGGACTAGCGGCCTACGAGCAGTACTTC.

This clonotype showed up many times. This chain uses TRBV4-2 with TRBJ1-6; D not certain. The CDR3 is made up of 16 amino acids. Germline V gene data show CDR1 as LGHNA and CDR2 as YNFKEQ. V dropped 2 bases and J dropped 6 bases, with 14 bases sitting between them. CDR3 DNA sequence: TGTGCCAGCAGCCAAACCCATAGGGCGCTTAATTCACCCCTCCACTTT. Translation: CASSQTHRALNSPLHF.

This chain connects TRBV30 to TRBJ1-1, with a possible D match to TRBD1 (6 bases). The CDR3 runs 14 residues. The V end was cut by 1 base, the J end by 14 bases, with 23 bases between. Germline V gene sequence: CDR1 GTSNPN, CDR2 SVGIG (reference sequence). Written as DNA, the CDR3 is TGTGCCTGGAGTGAAGGGGGTGGGGGCACTGAACCCTTCTTT. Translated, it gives CAWSEGGGGTEPFF.